A selection of T cell receptor beta chains follows, all from one sample in a study of blood T cell repertoires in COVID-19. The assay was immunoSEQ multiplex PCR, and TCRdb's table has in-frame clones only and misses some. This table holds some 360,000 clones, 88% found once. What was sequenced was PBMCs or T cells enriched from blood (not recorded which). These receptors all stem from a woman aged 25 to 39 who had been exposed to COVID-19. Each CDR3 is given with its conserved first and last residue. D genes are given only for firm matches. Expanded clones get a size class; other rows say once, few or many, or leave the size out.

15	TRBJ2-7	.	.	TRBV20-1	CSASYPSGEVYEQYF	TGCAGTGCTAGTTACCCGAGCGGAGAAGTCTACGAGCAGTACTTC
14	TRBJ1-3	.	.	TRBV5-6	CASSLTGSGNTIYF	TGTGCCAGCAGCTTGACAGGCTCTGGAAACACCATATATTTT
12	TRBJ2-7	.	.	TRBV27	CASSLWGAEQYF	TGTGCCAGCAGTTTGTGGGGCGCCGAGCAGTACTTC
13	TRBJ2-7	TRBD1	.	TRBV14	CASTPTGDYEQYF	TGTGCCAGCACGCCGACAGGGGACTACGAGCAGTACTTC
14	TRBJ2-2	TRBD2	once	TRBV7-3	CASSLAANTGELFF	TGTGCCAGCAGCCTAGCGGCGAACACCGGGGAGCTGTTTTTT
15	TRBJ1-1	.	.	TRBV3-1/TRBV3-2	CASSQAGGPTTEAFF	TGTGCCAGCAGCCAAGCCGGGGGACCAACCACTGAAGCTTTCTTT
13	TRBJ2-5	.	once	TRBV19	CATKLAGQETQYF	TGTGCCACCAAACTAGCAGGGCAAGAGACCCAGTACTTC
16	TRBJ2-3	TRBD2	once	TRBV2	CASRTPAGGSTDTQYF	TGTGCCAGCAGGACTCCAGCGGGAGGGAGCACAGATACGCAGTATTTT
14	TRBJ2-1	TRBD2	.	TRBV3-1/TRBV3-2	CASSQGAGVGEQFF	TGTGCCAGCAGCCAAGGGGCGGGAGTGGGTGAGCAGTTCTTC
14	TRBJ2-1	TRBD2	.	TRBV7-8	CASSRGGLANEQFF	TGTGCCAGCAGCCGAGGGGGACTAGCCAATGAGCAGTTCTTC
13	TRBJ1-1	.	few	TRBV25-1	CASSVGENTEAFF	TGTGCCAGCAGTGTAGGGGAGAACACTGAAGCTTTCTTT
18	TRBJ1-1	.	.	TRBV28	CASSTIISPGGKNTEAFF	TGTGCCAGCAGTACGATTATAAGCCCCGGGGGGAAGAACACTGAAGCTTTCTTT
14	TRBJ1-2	.	.	TRBV28	CASSFGVPNYGYTF	TGTGCCAGCAGTTTCGGTGTACCTAACTATGGCTACACCTTC
16	TRBJ2-7	TRBD2	.	TRBV4-1	CASSQDDAGGSYEQYF	TGCGCCAGCAGCCAAGATGATGCGGGAGGGTCCTACGAGCAGTACTTC
16	TRBJ2-7	TRBD2	.	TRBV2	CASSPLAGGTNYEQYF	TGTGCCAGCAGCCCTCTAGCGGGAGGCACTAACTACGAGCAGTACTTC
15	TRBJ1-1	TRBD1	.	TRBV11-2	CASSLQGVGNTEAFF	TGTGCCAGCAGCCTCCAGGGGGTAGGAAACACTGAAGCTTTCTTT
13	TRBJ1-1	TRBD1	.	TRBV12-3/TRBV12-4	CASRSTGYTEAFF	TGTGCCAGCAGGTCGACAGGGTACACTGAAGCTTTCTTT
13	TRBJ1-1	TRBD1	.	TRBV29-1	CSVERQGHTEAFF	TGCAGCGTTGAACGACAGGGGCACACTGAAGCTTTCTTT
17	TRBJ1-3	TRBD1	.	TRBV5-1	CASSSASQGASGNTIYF	TGCGCCAGCAGCTCCGCTTCACAGGGGGCGTCTGGAAACACCATATATTTT
12	TRBJ2-3	.	.	TRBV6-5	CASSSYPDTQYF	TGTGCCAGCAGTTCCTACCCAGATACGCAGTATTTT
12	TRBJ2-3	.	.	TRBV14	CASSQDSLRQYF	TGTGCCAGCAGCCAAGATTCGCTAAGGCAGTATTTT
14	TRBJ2-5	.	.	TRBV27	CASSSTGTNPSQYF	TGTGCCAGCAGTTCAACCGGGACAAACCCGAGCCAGTACTTC
16	TRBJ2-3	.	.	TRBV7-9	CASSLGGGVPTDTQYF	TGTGCCAGCAGCTTAGGTGGAGGGGTCCCTACAGATACGCAGTATTTT
15	TRBJ2-1	TRBD2	.	TRBV27	CASGRTSGIYNEQFF	TGTGCCAGCGGCCGGACTAGCGGGATCTACAATGAGCAGTTCTTC
17	TRBJ1-3	.	few	TRBV12-2	CASRPRLRTREVDTIYF	TGTGCAAGTCGCCCCCGACTAAGGACACGGGAGGTAGACACCATATATTTT
13	TRBJ2-7	.	once	TRBV13	CASSEGHPYEQYF	TGTGCCAGCAGCGAGGGACATCCCTACGAGCAGTACTTC
16	TRBJ2-1	.	.	TRBV10-3	CAISASSSGSYNEQFF	TGTGCCATCAGTGCGTCGAGCAGCGGCTCCTACAATGAGCAGTTCTTC
14	TRBJ2-1	TRBD2	.	TRBV10-2	CATIAGNSYNEQFF	TGCGCCACCATAGCGGGAAACTCCTACAATGAGCAGTTCTTC
15	TRBJ2-6	.	.	TRBV27	CASSFVPSGANVLTF	TGTGCCAGCAGTTTCGTCCCCTCTGGGGCCAACGTCCTGACTTTC
15	TRBJ2-4	.	.	TRBV6-9	CASSYLGRSQNIQYF	TGTGCCAGCAGTTATCTCGGCAGGTCCCAAAACATTCAGTACTTC
14	TRBJ2-7	.	once	TRBV5-1	CASSFDNSRYEQYF	TGCGCCAGCAGCTTCGACAACTCCCGCTACGAGCAGTACTTC
17	TRBJ2-7	.	.	TRBV6-1	CASSEPLGGLSSYEQYF	TGTGCCAGCAGTGAACCCCTCGGGGGGCTGAGCTCCTACGAGCAGTACTTC
15	TRBJ2-1	TRBD2	.	TRBV20-1	CSASIGSGSYNEQFF	TGCAGTGCTAGTATCGGTAGCGGGAGCTACAATGAGCAGTTCTTC
16	TRBJ2-2	TRBD2	.	TRBV14	CASSLRLAVNTGELFF	TGTGCCAGCAGCCTACGACTAGCGGTTAACACCGGGGAGCTGTTTTTT
15	TRBJ2-1	TRBD2	.	TRBV28	CASSLGASGNNEQFF	TGTGCCAGCAGTTTAGGGGCTAGCGGGAACAATGAGCAGTTCTTC
15	TRBJ1-3	.	.	TRBV6-5	CASSYSRADGNTIYF	TGTGCCAGCAGTTACTCGAGGGCCGACGGAAACACCATATATTTT
16	TRBJ2-1	TRBD2	.	TRBV5-8	CASSLETSGDYNEQFF	TGTGCCAGCAGCTTGGAAACTAGCGGCGACTACAATGAGCAGTTCTTC
16	TRBJ2-1	TRBD2	.	TRBV11-2	CASSFSGSGSYNEQFF	TGTGCCAGCAGCTTTAGCGGGAGTGGGTCCTACAATGAGCAGTTCTTC
13	TRBJ2-1	.	.	TRBV19	CASSISLRDEQFF	TGTGCCAGTAGTATATCCCTCCGTGATGAGCAGTTCTTC
15	TRBJ1-4	.	.	TRBV28	CASSFVTPRIEKLFF	TGTGCCAGCAGTTTTGTGACTCCAAGGATTGAAAAACTGTTTTTT